The rows below give T cell receptor beta chains drawn from one sample of a study of CD8 T cells in Susac syndrome. TCRdb called the immunoSEQ multiplex PCR reads again in MiXCR, with one record for every CDR3 protein. This sample yields more than 100,000 distinct CDR3 sequences, of which over 95% are seen a single time; less than 0.15% belongs to the top ten. The material sequenced was CD4+ T cells from PBMCs. Every receptor here comes from a human donor with Susac syndrome. The CDR3 runs from the conserved cysteine through the conserved F or W. D genes are given only for firm matches. A row's size may be missing; if present it is once, few, many or a size class.

CDR3 protein | CDR3 DNA | clone size | J gene | D gene | V gene
CSVVGMNTEAFF | TGCAGCGTTGTGGGCATGAACACTGAAGCTTTCTTT | - | TRBJ1-1 | - | TRBV29-1
CSARGQARSYNEQFF | TGCAGTGCTAGGGGACAGGCCCGCTCCTACAATGAGCAGTTCTTC | - | TRBJ2-1 | TRBD1 | TRBV20-1
CASSEWGIDEQYF | TGTGCCAGCAGTGAATGGGGCATAGACGAGCAGTACTTC | once | TRBJ2-7 | - | TRBV2
CSVAQNGDTDTQYF | TGCAGCGTTGCCCAGAATGGCGACACAGATACGCAGTATTTT | - | TRBJ2-3 | - | TRBV29-1
CATSSGQGGGYTF | TGTGCCACCAGCAGCGGACAGGGAGGTGGCTACACCTTC | - | TRBJ1-2 | TRBD1 | TRBV15
CASSYGLAGLDTQYF | TGCGCCAGCAGCTACGGACTAGCGGGATTGGATACGCAGTATTTT | - | TRBJ2-3 | TRBD2 | TRBV5-1
CASSFNSGQKETQYF | TGCGCCAGCAGCTTCAACAGCGGACAGAAAGAGACCCAGTACTTC | - | TRBJ2-5 | - | TRBV5-1
CASTQRYRGYSGANVLTF | TGTGCCAGCACCCAACGGTACAGGGGGTACTCTGGGGCCAACGTCCTGACTTTC | - | TRBJ2-6 | TRBD1 | TRBV6-1
CAWTPGRAAGSQETQYF | TGTGCCTGGACCCCAGGGAGGGCCGCGGGGTCCCAAGAGACCCAGTACTTC | - | TRBJ2-5 | TRBD2 | TRBV30
CASSRVTSGRDRATQYF | TGTGCCAGCAGTCGGGTGACTAGCGGGAGGGACCGGGCGACCCAGTACTTC | - | TRBJ2-5 | TRBD2 | TRBV27
CAWRGDGSYNEQFF | TGTGCCTGGAGGGGGGACGGCTCCTACAATGAGCAGTTCTTC | once | TRBJ2-1 | - | TRBV30
CSVTTAQETQYF | TGCAGCGTCACGACGGCCCAAGAGACCCAGTACTTC | few | TRBJ2-5 | - | TRBV29-1
CASSPRGAFDNEQFF | TGTGCCAGCAGTCCTCGGGGGGCCTTCGACAATGAGCAGTTCTTC | - | TRBJ2-1 | - | TRBV5-4
CASSLGTSGAPYEQYF | TGTGCCAGCAGCTTGGGGACTAGCGGAGCCCCCTACGAGCAGTACTTC | - | TRBJ2-7 | TRBD2 | TRBV5-4
CASSPTSATDTQYF | TGTGCTAGCAGCCCTACTAGCGCCACAGATACGCAGTATTTT | - | TRBJ2-3 | TRBD2 | TRBV7-7
CSVWTSGMGDTQYF | TGCAGCGTTTGGACTAGCGGGATGGGAGATACGCAGTATTTT | - | TRBJ2-3 | TRBD2 | TRBV29-1
CASSLGTPFYEQYF | TGCGCCAGCAGCCTCGGGACTCCTTTCTACGAGCAGTACTTC | - | TRBJ2-7 | - | TRBV5-1
CASSLGRLLQFF | TGTGCCAGCAGTTTGGGAAGACTTCTCCAGTTCTTC | - | TRBJ2-1 | - | TRBV12-3/TRBV12-4
CASSPEGPNRGNQPQHF | TGTGCCAGCAGCCCAGAGGGCCCTAACCGCGGCAATCAGCCCCAGCATTTT | - | TRBJ1-5 | - | TRBV3-1
CASSYPPGTIRTDTQYF | TGTGCCAGCAGTTACCCGCCGGGGACTATACGCACAGATACGCAGTATTTT | - | TRBJ2-3 | TRBD2 | TRBV6-5